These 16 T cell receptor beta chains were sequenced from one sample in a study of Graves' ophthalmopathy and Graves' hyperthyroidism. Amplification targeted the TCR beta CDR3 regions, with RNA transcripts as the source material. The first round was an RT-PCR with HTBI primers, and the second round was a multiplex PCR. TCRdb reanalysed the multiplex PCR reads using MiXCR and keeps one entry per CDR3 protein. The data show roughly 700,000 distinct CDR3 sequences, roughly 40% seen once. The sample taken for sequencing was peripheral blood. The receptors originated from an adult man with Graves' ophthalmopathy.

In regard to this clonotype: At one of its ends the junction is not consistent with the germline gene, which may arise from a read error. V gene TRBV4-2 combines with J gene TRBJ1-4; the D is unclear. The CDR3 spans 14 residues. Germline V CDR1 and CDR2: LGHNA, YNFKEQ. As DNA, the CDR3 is TGTGCCAACAGCCAAGATAGGACTAATGAAAAACTGTTTTTT. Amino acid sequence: CANSQDRTNEKLFF.

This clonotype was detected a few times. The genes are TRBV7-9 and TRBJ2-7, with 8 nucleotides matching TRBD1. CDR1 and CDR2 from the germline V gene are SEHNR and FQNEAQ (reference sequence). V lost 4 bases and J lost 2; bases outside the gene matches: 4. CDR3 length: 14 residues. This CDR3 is CASSSDRAAYEQYF. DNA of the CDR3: TGTGCCAGCAGCTCGGACAGGGCAGCCTACGAGCAGTACTTC.

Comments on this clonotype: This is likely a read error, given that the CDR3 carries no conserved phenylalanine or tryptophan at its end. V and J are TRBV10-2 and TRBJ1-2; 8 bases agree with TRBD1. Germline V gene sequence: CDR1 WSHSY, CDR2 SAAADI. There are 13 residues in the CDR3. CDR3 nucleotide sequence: TGTGCCAGCAGTCTGACAGGGGCGAGGGGCTACACCGTC. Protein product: CASSLTGARGYTV.

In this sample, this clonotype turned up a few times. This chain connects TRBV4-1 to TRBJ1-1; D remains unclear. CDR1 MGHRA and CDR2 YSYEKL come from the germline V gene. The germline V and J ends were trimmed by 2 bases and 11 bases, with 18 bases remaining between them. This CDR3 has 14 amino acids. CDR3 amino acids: CASSQFLSQRIAFF. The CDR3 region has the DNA TGCGCCAGCAGCCAATTTCTCTCACAGAGAATTGCTTTCTTT.

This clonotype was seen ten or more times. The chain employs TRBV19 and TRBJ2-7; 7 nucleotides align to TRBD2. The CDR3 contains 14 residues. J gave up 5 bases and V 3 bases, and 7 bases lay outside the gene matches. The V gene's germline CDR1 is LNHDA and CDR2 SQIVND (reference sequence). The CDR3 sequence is CASSIFGGTDEQYF. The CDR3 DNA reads TGTGCCAGTAGTATCTTCGGGGGGACGGACGAGCAGTACTTC. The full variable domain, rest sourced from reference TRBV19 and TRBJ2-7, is DGGITQSPKYLFRKEGQNVTLSCEQNLNHDAMYWYRQDPGQGLRLIYYSQIVNDFQKGDIAEGYSVSREKKESFPLTVTSAQKNPTAFYLCASSIFGGTDEQYFGPGTRLTVT.

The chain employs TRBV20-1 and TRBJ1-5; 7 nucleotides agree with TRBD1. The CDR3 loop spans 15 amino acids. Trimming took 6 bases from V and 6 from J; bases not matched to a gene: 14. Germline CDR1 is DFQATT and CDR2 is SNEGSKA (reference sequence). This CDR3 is CSALAGEGAVQPQHF. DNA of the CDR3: TGCAGTGCCCTAGCCGGGGAGGGGGCGGTTCAGCCCCAGCATTTT.

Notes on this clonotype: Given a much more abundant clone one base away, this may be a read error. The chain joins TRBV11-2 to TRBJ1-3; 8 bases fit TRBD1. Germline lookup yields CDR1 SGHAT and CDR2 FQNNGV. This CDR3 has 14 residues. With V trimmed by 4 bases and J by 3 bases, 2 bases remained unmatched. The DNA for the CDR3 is TGTGCCAGCAGCTCGACAGGGGATGGAAACACCATATATTTT. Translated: CASSSTGDGNTIYF.

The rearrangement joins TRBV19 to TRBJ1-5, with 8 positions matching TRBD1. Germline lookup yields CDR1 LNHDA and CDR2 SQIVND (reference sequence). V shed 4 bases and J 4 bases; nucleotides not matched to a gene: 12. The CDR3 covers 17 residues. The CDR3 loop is CASSNSGTGRLNQPQHF. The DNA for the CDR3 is TGTGCCAGTAGTAATTCTGGGACAGGACGACTTAATCAGCCCCAGCATTTT. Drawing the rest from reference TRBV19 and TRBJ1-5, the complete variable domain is DGGITQSPKYLFRKEGQNVTLSCEQNLNHDAMYWYRQDPGQGLRLIYYSQIVNDFQKGDIAEGYSVSREKKESFPLTVTSAQKNPTAFYLCASSNSGTGRLNQPQHFGDGTRLSIL.

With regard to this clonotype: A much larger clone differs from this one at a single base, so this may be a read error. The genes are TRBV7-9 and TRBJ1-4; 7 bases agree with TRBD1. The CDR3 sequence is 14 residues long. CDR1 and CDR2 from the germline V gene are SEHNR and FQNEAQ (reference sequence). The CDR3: CSSSFDRVVEKLFF. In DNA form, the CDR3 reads TGTTCCAGCAGCTTTGACAGGGTTGTTGAAAAACTGTTTTTT.

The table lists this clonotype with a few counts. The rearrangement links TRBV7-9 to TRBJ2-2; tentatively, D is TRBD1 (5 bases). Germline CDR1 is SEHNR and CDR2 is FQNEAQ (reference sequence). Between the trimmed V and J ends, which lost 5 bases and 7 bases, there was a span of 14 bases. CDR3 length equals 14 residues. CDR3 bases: TGTGCCAGCAGCCAAGGGGCAGGGTTCGGGGAGCTGTTTTTT. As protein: CASSQGAGFGELFF.

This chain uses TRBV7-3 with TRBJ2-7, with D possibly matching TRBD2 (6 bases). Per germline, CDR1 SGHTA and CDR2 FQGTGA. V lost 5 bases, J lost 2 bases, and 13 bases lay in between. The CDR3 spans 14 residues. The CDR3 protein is CASSTPGETYEQYF. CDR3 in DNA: TGTGCCAGCAGCACACCGGGGGAGACCTACGAGCAGTACTTC.

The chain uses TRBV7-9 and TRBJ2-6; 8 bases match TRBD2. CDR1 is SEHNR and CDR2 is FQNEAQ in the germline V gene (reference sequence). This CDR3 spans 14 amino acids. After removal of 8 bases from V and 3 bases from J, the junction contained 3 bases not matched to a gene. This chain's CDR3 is CASGGGYGANVLTF. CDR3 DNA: TGTGCCAGCGGCGGGGGGTATGGGGCCAACGTCCTGACTTTC.

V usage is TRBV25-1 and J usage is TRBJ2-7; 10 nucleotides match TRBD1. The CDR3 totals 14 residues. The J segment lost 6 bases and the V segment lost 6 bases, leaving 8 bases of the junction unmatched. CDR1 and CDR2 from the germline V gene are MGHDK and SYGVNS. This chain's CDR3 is CASRAPGQGTEQYF. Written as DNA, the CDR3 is TGTGCCAGCAGGGCACCGGGACAGGGGACCGAGCAGTACTTC.

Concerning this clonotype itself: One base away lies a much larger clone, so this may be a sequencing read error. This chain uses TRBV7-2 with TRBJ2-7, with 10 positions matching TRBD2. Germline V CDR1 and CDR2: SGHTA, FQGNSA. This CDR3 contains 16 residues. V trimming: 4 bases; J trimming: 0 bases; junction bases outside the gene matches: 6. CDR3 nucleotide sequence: TGTGCCAGCAGCTGCACCTCTAGCGGGAGCTCCTACGAGCAGTACTTC. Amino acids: CASSCTSSGSSYEQYF.

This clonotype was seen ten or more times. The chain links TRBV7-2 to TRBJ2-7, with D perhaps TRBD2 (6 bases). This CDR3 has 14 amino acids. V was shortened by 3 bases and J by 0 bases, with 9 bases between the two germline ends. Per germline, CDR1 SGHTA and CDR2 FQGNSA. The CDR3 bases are TGTGCCAGCAGCTTTAGGCGGGGCTCCTACGAGCAGTACTTC. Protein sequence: CASSFRRGSYEQYF. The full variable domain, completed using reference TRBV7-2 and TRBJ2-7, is GAGVSQSPSNKVTEKGKDVELRCDPISGHTALYWYRQSLGQGLEFLIYFQGNSAPDKSGLPSDRFSAERTGGSVSTLTIQRTQQEDSAVYLCASSFRRGSYEQYFGPGTRLTVT.

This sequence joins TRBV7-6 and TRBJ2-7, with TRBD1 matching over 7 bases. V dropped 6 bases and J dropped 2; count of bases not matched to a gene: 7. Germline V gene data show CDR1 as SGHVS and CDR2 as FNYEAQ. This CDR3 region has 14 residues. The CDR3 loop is CASRPGQLTYEQYF. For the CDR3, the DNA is TGTGCCAGCAGGCCGGGACAGTTAACCTACGAGCAGTACTTC. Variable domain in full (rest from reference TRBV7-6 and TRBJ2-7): GAGVSQSPRYKVTKRGQDVALRCDPISGHVSLYWYRQALGQGPEFLTYFNYEAQQDKSGLPNDRFSAERPEGSISTLTIQRTEQRDSAMYRCASRPGQLTYEQYFGPGTRLTVT.